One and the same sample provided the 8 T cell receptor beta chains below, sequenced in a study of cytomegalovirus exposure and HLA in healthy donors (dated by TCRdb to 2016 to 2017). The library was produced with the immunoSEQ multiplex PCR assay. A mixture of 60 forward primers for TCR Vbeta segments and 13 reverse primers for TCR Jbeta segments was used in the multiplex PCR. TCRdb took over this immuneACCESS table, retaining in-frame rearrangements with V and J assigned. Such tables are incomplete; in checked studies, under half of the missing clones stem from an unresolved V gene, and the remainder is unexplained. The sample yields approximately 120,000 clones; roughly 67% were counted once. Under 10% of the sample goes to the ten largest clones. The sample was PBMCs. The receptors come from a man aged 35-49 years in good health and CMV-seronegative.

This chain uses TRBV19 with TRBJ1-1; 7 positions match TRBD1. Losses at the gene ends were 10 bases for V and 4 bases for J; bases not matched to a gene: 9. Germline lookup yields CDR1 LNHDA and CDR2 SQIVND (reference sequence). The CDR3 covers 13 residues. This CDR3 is CATQGRGVTEAFF. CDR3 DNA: TGTGCCACGCAGGGCAGGGGGGTCACTGAAGCTTTCTTT.

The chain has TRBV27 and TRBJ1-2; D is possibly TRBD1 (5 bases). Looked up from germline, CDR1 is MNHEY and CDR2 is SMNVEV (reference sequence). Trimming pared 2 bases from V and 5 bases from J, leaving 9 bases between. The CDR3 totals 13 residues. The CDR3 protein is CASSLKGTYGYTF. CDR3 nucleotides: TGTGCCAGCAGTTTAAAAGGGACTTATGGCTACACCTTC.

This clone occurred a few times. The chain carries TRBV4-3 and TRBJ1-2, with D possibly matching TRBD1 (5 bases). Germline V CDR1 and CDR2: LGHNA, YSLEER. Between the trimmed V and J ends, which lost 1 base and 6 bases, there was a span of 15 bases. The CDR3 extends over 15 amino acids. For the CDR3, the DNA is TGCGCCAGCAGCCAAGTTGATCGCAGGGATCATGGCTACACCTTC. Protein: CASSQVDRRDHGYTF.

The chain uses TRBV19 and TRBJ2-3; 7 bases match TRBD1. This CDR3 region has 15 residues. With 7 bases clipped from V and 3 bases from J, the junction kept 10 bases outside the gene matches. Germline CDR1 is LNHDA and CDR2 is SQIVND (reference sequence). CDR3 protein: CASTPGTAGTDTQYF. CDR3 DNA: TGTGCCAGTACTCCGGGGACAGCTGGAACAGATACGCAGTATTTT.

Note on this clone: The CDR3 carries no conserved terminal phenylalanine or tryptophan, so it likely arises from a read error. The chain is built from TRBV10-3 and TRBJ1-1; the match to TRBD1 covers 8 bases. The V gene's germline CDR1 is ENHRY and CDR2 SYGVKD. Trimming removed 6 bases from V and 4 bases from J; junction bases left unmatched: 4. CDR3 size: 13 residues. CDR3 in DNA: TGTGCCATCAGCAGAGGACAGGGCACTGAAGCTTTCCTT. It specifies CAISRGQGTEAFL.

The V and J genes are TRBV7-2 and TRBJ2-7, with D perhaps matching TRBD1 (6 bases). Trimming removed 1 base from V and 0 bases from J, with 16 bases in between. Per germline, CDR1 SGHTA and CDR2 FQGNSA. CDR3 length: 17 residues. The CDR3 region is CASSLVGTRLSSYEQYF. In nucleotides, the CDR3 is TGTGCCAGCAGCTTAGTGGGGACACGGCTCAGCTCCTACGAGCAGTACTTC. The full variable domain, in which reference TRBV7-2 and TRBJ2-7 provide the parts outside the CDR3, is GAGVSQSPSNKVTEKGKDVELRCDPISGHTALYWYRQSLGQGLEFLIYFQGNSAPDKSGLPSDRFSAERTGGSVSTLTIQRTQQEDSAVYLCASSLVGTRLSSYEQYFGPGTRLTVT.

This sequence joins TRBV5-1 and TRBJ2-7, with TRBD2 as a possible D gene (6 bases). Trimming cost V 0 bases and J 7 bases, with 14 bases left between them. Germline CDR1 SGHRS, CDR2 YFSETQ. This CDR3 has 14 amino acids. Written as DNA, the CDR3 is TGCGCCAGCAGCTTGGAGCTCCTAGCGAGGGAGCAGTACTTC. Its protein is CASSLELLAREQYF.

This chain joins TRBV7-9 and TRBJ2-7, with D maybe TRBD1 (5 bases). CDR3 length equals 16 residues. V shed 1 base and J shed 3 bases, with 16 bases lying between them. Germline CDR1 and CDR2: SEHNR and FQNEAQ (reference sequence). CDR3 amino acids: CASSLVPAMTDYEQYF. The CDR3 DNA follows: TGTGCCAGCAGCTTAGTCCCTGCGATGACAGACTACGAGCAGTACTTC.